This TCR beta chain was identified during a study of monozygotic twins with cystic fibrosis. Study-wide context: Library input was around 3.2 micrograms of fragmented DNA, with approximately 14 PCR cycles.

The CDR3 covers 14 residues. In germline, CDR1 is LNHDA, CDR2 SQIVND (reference sequence). Germline trimming cut 11 bases from V and 2 bases from J; bases unmatched to any gene: 7. Overall study results and limits: Monozygotic CF twin pairs shared significantly more nucleotide-identical clonotypes than unrelated CF individuals did. The repertoire was suggested to be naive-dominated, clonality median approximately 0.0093.

This clone has just one count. What it recognizes is unknown. Some clones are missing from TCRdb's copy, which holds only in-frame ones; the method was immunoSEQ multiplex PCR. Altogether tens of thousands of clones are present, around 90% being singletons, with the ten largest covering 0.15% to 0.2%. This clonotype was obtained from a boy aged 2-15 years with cystic fibrosis. The chain is built from TRBV19 and TRBJ1-5; 9 bases map to TRBD1. Sequenced input: blood. DNA for the CDR3: TGTGCCGGGGGAAGGGACAGGGGCAATCAGCCCCAGCATTTT. Protein product: CAGGRDRGNQPQHF.